These T cell receptor beta chains were read from a single sample in a study of CD8 T cells in Susac syndrome. TCRdb re-analysed the immunoSEQ multiplex PCR reads in MiXCR, keeping a single row per CDR3 protein. The sample holds over 65,000 distinct CDR3 sequences, under 95% seen once. Sequencing was done on a sample of CD4+ T cells from PBMCs. The receptors here all came from a human donor with Susac syndrome. Each CDR3 is given with its conserved first and last residue. The D gene is left open where the match is weak. Size is stated for part of the rows, as once, few or many counts, or as a class when the clone is expanded.

TRBD1	TRBV5-5	few	TRBJ2-7	TGTGCCAGCAGTTTGGGACAGGCGTACTCCTACGAGCAGTACTTC	CASSLGQAYSYEQYF
.	TRBV21-1	.	TRBJ1-2	TGTGCCAGCAGCAAAGGTTCACGTCATTACTATGGCTACACCTTC	CASSKGSRHYYGYTF
.	TRBV11-2	.	TRBJ2-7	TGTGCCAGCAGCTTATCCGGGGCCAAGGGGAGGAGTGACGAGCAGTACTTC	CASSLSGAKGRSDEQYF
.	TRBV7-2	few	TRBJ2-7	TGTGCCAGCAGCTTACGGCTAGCGCGTGAGCAGTACTTC	CASSLRLAREQYF
.	TRBV5-1	.	TRBJ2-2	TGCGCCAGCAGCTTGGCCATCGCGGCGAACACCGGGGAGCTGTTTTTT	CASSLAIAANTGELFF
.	TRBV2	.	TRBJ1-1	TGTGCCAGCAGCTCGGACTGGCTGAACACTGAAGCTTTCTTT	CASSSDWLNTEAFF
.	TRBV7-2	.	TRBJ1-1	TGTGCCAGCAGCCCCCCGAGGACCGTGGGGAGCACTGAAGCTTTCTTT	CASSPPRTVGSTEAFF
.	TRBV18	once	TRBJ1-2	TGTGCCAGCTCACCGGATAAACAGGTCTCTAACTATGGCTACACCTTC	CASSPDKQVSNYGYTF
.	TRBV18	.	TRBJ2-3	TGTGCCAGCTCACCCGGGTACACAGATACGCAGTATTTT	CASSPGYTDTQYF
.	TRBV2	.	TRBJ1-3	TGTGCCAGCAGTGTCCAGGGGAGGGACACCATATATTTT	CASSVQGRDTIYF
TRBD2	TRBV15	once	TRBJ2-3	TGTGCCACCAGCAGAGGGGGCGGGGGGGCTCAGGGAGCAGATACGCAGTATTTT	CATSRGGGGAQGADTQYF
TRBD1	TRBV6-2/TRBV6-3	.	TRBJ1-2	TGTGCCAGCAGTTACAGGACAGGGGGAGCCTATGGCTACACCTTC	CASSYRTGGAYGYTF
.	TRBV7-6	.	TRBJ2-5	TGTGCCAGCAGCTTAACTAGACAAGAGACCCAGTACTTC	CASSLTRQETQYF
.	TRBV18	.	TRBJ1-3	TGTGCCAGCTCACCGACAGGCCCCCTTGGAGGAAACACCATATATTTT	CASSPTGPLGGNTIYF
TRBD1	TRBV27	.	TRBJ2-4	TGTGCCAGCAGCCTGGACAGGGGGACCAAAAACATTCAGTACTTC	CASSLDRGTKNIQYF
.	TRBV12-3/TRBV12-4	.	TRBJ2-7	TGTGCCAGCAGTTTAGGTGGCGGGGCCCACTCCTACGAGCAGTACTTC	CASSLGGGAHSYEQYF
.	TRBV5-1	few	TRBJ2-3	TGCGCCAGCAGCCTCCTCGCCAGGGGCACAGATACGCAGTATTTT	CASSLLARGTDTQYF
.	TRBV19	.	TRBJ1-1	TGTGCCAGTAGTAGGCCCACTGAAGCTTTCTTT	CASSRPTEAFF
.	TRBV21-1	.	TRBJ2-1	TGTGCCAGCTGGAGCTTGGGGGCAGGGGTGGAGAATGAGCAGTTCTTC	CASWSLGAGVENEQFF
.	TRBV19	.	TRBJ2-1	TGTGCCAGTAGTATAATTGTTGGGAATGAGCAGTTCTTC	CASSIIVGNEQFF
TRBD2	TRBV19	few	TRBJ2-3	TGTGCCAGTAGAAGTAGCGGGATGAGCACAGATACGCAGTATTTT	CASRSSGMSTDTQYF
TRBD1	TRBV27	.	TRBJ1-2	TGTGCCAGCAGCCCTCTAGCGGGACAGGGCATAGGTGGCTACACCTTC	CASSPLAGQGIGGYTF
.	TRBV28	.	TRBJ1-2	TGTGCCAGCAGTCTTAACTTGGGTGGCTACACCTTC	CASSLNLGGYTF
TRBD2	TRBV6-1	.	TRBJ2-2	TGTGCCAGCAGCTGGACTAGCGGGATGGGAACCGGGGAGCTGTTTTTT	CASSWTSGMGTGELFF
TRBD1	TRBV6-2/TRBV6-3	few	TRBJ2-7	TGTGCCAGCAGTTACTCCCGGGACAGGGGTTACGAGCAGTACTTC	CASSYSRDRGYEQYF
TRBD2	TRBV5-1	.	TRBJ2-3	TGCGCCAGCAGCTTGTCGCTAGCGGGGGGAACAGATACGCAGTATTTT	CASSLSLAGGTDTQYF
TRBD2	TRBV20-1	.	TRBJ2-3	TGCAGTGCGTGGACTAGTTTAGTGTATTTT	CSAWTSLVYF
.	TRBV7-2	.	TRBJ2-7	TGTGCCAGCAGCCGATCTAGCGTGTCCTACGAGCAGTACTTC	CASSRSSVSYEQYF
.	TRBV20-1	.	TRBJ1-1	TGCAGTGCTAGTAGGGGGAGTAGGACTGAAGCTTTCTTT	CSASRGSRTEAFF
.	TRBV12-3/TRBV12-4	.	TRBJ2-3	TGTGCCAGCAGCCGAAATCCCACGCAGTATTTT	CASSRNPTQYF
.	TRBV5-1	.	TRBJ2-3	TGCGCCAGCAGCCTACTTAGGGGTTTTGCCACAGATACGCAGTATTTT	CASSLLRGFATDTQYF
.	TRBV8-2	.	TRBJ1-2	TGTGGCAGTGCGAGCACTTATAGCCGAAAGACCTATGGCTACACATTC	CGSASTYSRKTYGYTF
.	TRBV5-5	.	TRBJ2-3	TGTGCCAGCAGCTTGGGGCCCCCAGATACGCAGTATTTT	CASSLGPPDTQYF
.	TRBV12-5	.	TRBJ2-7	TGTGCTAGTGGTTTGCCCCCCAGGCAGCAGGGCTCCTACGAGCAGTACTTC	CASGLPPRQQGSYEQYF
.	TRBV7-2	once	TRBJ2-5	TGTGCCAGCAGCCAGGACTATTCAGAGACCCAGTACTTC	CASSQDYSETQYF
.	TRBV5-6	.	TRBJ2-2	TGTGCCAGCAGGGGCCGGGGGCCAGGGAACACCGGGGAGCTGTTTTTT	CASRGRGPGNTGELFF
.	TRBV7-2	.	TRBJ2-3	TGTGCCAGCAGCCCGGCGCTTTTGGCTGGCACAGATACGCAGTATTTT	CASSPALLAGTDTQYF
TRBD1	TRBV4-1	.	TRBJ2-5	TGCGCCAGCAGCCAAAGGGACAGTCAAGGACGGGACCAAGAGACCCAGTACTTC	CASSQRDSQGRDQETQYF
TRBD2	TRBV7-2	.	TRBJ2-1	TGTGCCAGCGTCGGAGCGGGAGTGCCCAATGAGCAGTTCTTC	CASVGAGVPNEQFF
.	TRBV11-2	.	TRBJ2-3	TGTGCCAGCAGCTCTGGACAACCTTTGGATACGCAGTATTTT	CASSSGQPLDTQYF
.	TRBV2	.	TRBJ1-4	TGTGCCAGCAGTGGAGGCACAGGGCGGGGTGAAAAACTGTTTTTT	CASSGGTGRGEKLFF
.	TRBV7-2	.	TRBJ1-2	TGTGCCAGCAGCCCACGGCGGACGGAATTCTATGGCTACACCTTC	CASSPRRTEFYGYTF
.	TRBV5-5	.	TRBJ1-1	TGTGCCAGCAGCTTCTCGAGAGGTGCTGAAGCTTTCTTT	CASSFSRGAEAFF
.	TRBV12-3/TRBV12-4	once	TRBJ2-6	TGTGCCAGCATGGGTGGGGCCAACGTCCTGACTTTC	CASMGGANVLTF
.	TRBV29-1	.	TRBJ1-2	TGCAGCGTTGATTTTGTTCCAGGGTCGGGTGGCTACACCTTC	CSVDFVPGSGGYTF
.	TRBV2	.	TRBJ1-5	TGTGCCAGCAGTGTTAGACAGCATAGCAATCAGCCCCAGCATTTT	CASSVRQHSNQPQHF
TRBD1	TRBV19	.	TRBJ1-2	TGTGCCAGTAGCCCACAGGGGGCCTATGGCTACACCTTC	CASSPQGAYGYTF
.	TRBV12-3/TRBV12-4	once	TRBJ2-5	TGTGCCAGCAGTTTAGCCCGGGGGACCCAGTACTTC	CASSLARGTQYF
TRBD1	TRBV7-2	.	TRBJ1-2	TGTGCCAGCAGCCCTGGGACAGGCGTATATGGCTACACCTTC	CASSPGTGVYGYTF
TRBD1	TRBV19	.	TRBJ1-1	TGTGCCAGTAGTATGACAGGGGGCACTGAAGCTTTCTTT	CASSMTGGTEAFF